There are many counts of the clone carrying this T cell receptor beta chain. This sample was included in a study of early T cells in non-severe SARS-CoV-2 infection. This CDR3 contains 16 residues. The V gene's germline CDR1 is ENHRY and CDR2 SYGVKD. With 6 bases clipped from V and 2 bases from J, the junction kept 10 bases outside the gene matches. TCRdb analysed the 5' RACE reads with MiXCR anew, one entry per CDR3 protein. The repertoire holds fewer than 100,000 distinct CDR3 sequences, 13% seen once, with 2% to 2.5% in the top ten. The TCR was taken from an adult who was a healthcare worker with PCR-confirmed SARS-CoV-2 infection or an uninfected control (not recorded which). The V call is TRBV10-3, the J call TRBJ1-1; 9 bases are shared with TRBD1. Sequencing input: whole blood. CDR3 bases: TGTGCCATCAGAGGGGCGGACAGGGGCGTCAACACTGAAGCTTTCTTT. It codes for CAIRGADRGVNTEAFF.